Listed below are T cell receptor beta chains from one sample, sequenced in a study of shared clonotypes between healthy human individuals. Here immunoSEQ multiplex PCR was the method, and the copy in TCRdb shows in-frame clones only, minus some. The data show around 510,000 clones, around 96% seen once. The sample comprised naive CD4+ T cells sorted from blood. The receptor set was obtained from a woman younger than 45 in good health. Both conserved end residues are trimmed from each CDR3. The D gene is left open where the match is weak.

CDR3: ASSQGFIRPAF
D: NA
length: 11
V: TRBV4-1
J: TRBJ1-1

CDR3: ASSLNGQGYEQY
D: TRBD1
length: 12
V: TRBV28
J: TRBJ2-7

CDR3: ASSPPGLQSTEAF
D: NA
length: 13
V: TRBV18
J: TRBJ1-1

CDR3: ASISVGTSAYNEQF
D: TRBD2
length: 14
V: TRBV28
J: TRBJ2-1

CDR3: SAGQSYEQY
D: NA
length: 9
V: TRBV20-1
J: NA

CDR3: ASHVVRVFYEQY
D: NA
length: 12
V: TRBV28
J: TRBJ2-7

CDR3: ASSSLPTEKLF
D: NA
length: 11
V: TRBV19
J: TRBJ1-4

CDR3: ASSWGPGEKLF
D: NA
length: 11
V: TRBV5-1
J: TRBJ1-4

CDR3: ASDYEQY
D: NA
length: 7
V: TRBV27
J: TRBJ2-7

CDR3: ADKKSGAPSANYGYT
D: NA
length: 15
V: TRBV28
J: TRBJ1-2

CDR3: AMGIQGNYGYT
D: TRBD1
length: 11
V: TRBV28
J: TRBJ1-2

CDR3: ASSRGDTGELF
D: NA
length: 11
V: TRBV21-1
J: TRBJ2-2

CDR3: ASSAGLAGGPSSYEQY
D: TRBD2
length: 16
V: TRBV5-4
J: TRBJ2-7

CDR3: ASSNVGVQETQY
D: NA
length: 12
V: TRBV19
J: TRBJ2-5

CDR3: ASSQDPREGGTQY
D: TRBD2
length: 13
V: TRBV4-2
J: TRBJ2-3

CDR3: ASSQRWLAGILNEQY
D: TRBD2
length: 15
V: TRBV28
J: TRBJ2-7

CDR3: ASLAGQSYEQY
D: TRBD2
length: 11
V: TRBV28
J: TRBJ2-7

CDR3: AWSVPASRGYT
D: NA
length: 11
V: TRBV30
J: TRBJ1-2

CDR3: ASSGSPTGGELF
D: NA
length: 12
V: TRBV25-1
J: TRBJ2-2

CDR3: ASSPRGETQY
D: NA
length: 10
V: TRBV18
J: TRBJ2-5

CDR3: ATSLDRGFNQPQH
D: TRBD1
length: 13
V: TRBV19
J: TRBJ1-5

CDR3: ASIQGYEQY
D: NA
length: 9
V: TRBV28
J: TRBJ2-7

CDR3: SVRGRLQETQY
D: NA
length: 11
V: TRBV29-1
J: TRBJ2-5

CDR3: ASSPGPTGKGNTIY
D: NA
length: 14
V: TRBV5-1
J: TRBJ1-3

CDR3: ASSYTSWTSYNEQF
D: TRBD2
length: 14
V: TRBV7-8
J: TRBJ2-1

CDR3: ASSSGSSYEQY
D: NA
length: 11
V: TRBV7-9
J: TRBJ2-7

CDR3: ASSSRTGSGEQY
D: TRBD1
length: 12
V: TRBV19
J: TRBJ2-7

CDR3: ASSFPDRDQPQH
D: NA
length: 12
V: TRBV11-2
J: TRBJ1-5

CDR3: ASSAVFEDQETQY
D: NA
length: 13
V: TRBV19
J: TRBJ2-5

CDR3: ASNPPGSTRYNEQF
D: NA
length: 14
V: TRBV19
J: TRBJ2-1

CDR3: ASSFQGGPLNNEQF
D: NA
length: 14
V: TRBV7-2
J: TRBJ2-1

CDR3: ASSGTGEYTQY
D: TRBD1
length: 11
V: TRBV5-1
J: TRBJ2-3

CDR3: ASSFQGANPGELF
D: TRBD1
length: 13
V: TRBV6-5
J: TRBJ2-2

CDR3: ASSLGTGGTDTQY
D: TRBD1
length: 13
V: TRBV28
J: TRBJ2-3

CDR3: ASSKNRLNTEAF
D: NA
length: 12
V: TRBV6-5
J: TRBJ1-1

CDR3: ASSSGGHTEAF
D: NA
length: 11
V: TRBV5-5
J: TRBJ1-1

CDR3: ASSSTPTSGRVYNEQF
D: TRBD2
length: 16
V: TRBV27
J: TRBJ2-1

CDR3: ASSFGGPDTQY
D: NA
length: 11
V: TRBV7-2
J: TRBJ2-3

CDR3: ASRGQGASDTQY
D: TRBD1
length: 12
V: TRBV4-2
J: TRBJ2-3

CDR3: ASRPGQQETQY
D: TRBD1
length: 11
V: TRBV5-1
J: TRBJ2-5

CDR3: ASSERTGLNQPQH
D: TRBD1
length: 13
V: TRBV6-1
J: TRBJ1-5

CDR3: ASSPWDIQETQY
D: NA
length: 12
V: TRBV19
J: TRBJ2-5

CDR3: ASSRRVSYEQY
D: NA
length: 11
V: TRBV5-8
J: TRBJ2-7

CDR3: ASSPRRAGGAF
D: NA
length: 11
V: TRBV2
J: TRBJ1-1

CDR3: ASSLAGGFSEAF
D: NA
length: 12
V: TRBV5-1
J: TRBJ1-1

CDR3: ASSSGTSGGTDTQY
D: TRBD2
length: 14
V: TRBV9
J: TRBJ2-3

CDR3: ASSLKGWTEAF
D: NA
length: 11
V: TRBV11-2
J: TRBJ1-1

CDR3: ASSPPGVRTDTQY
D: NA
length: 13
V: TRBV18
J: TRBJ2-3